The entry that follows covers one T cell receptor beta chain sequence. The CDR3 sequence is 16 residues long. Trimming took 4 bases from V and 0 from J, leaving 10 bases between them. The germline gives CDR1 ENHRY, CDR2 SYGVKD. The data stem from a study of cytomegalovirus exposure and HLA in healthy donors. This PCR relied on a set of 60 Vbeta primers and 13 Jbeta primers. Profiled with immunoSEQ multiplex PCR; TCRdb holds only in-frame clones, not every one. Of about 160,000 clones listed, 80% are singletons. V gene TRBV10-3 combines with J gene TRBJ1-6; D is unresolved. This TCR derives from a man younger than 40 in good health and CMV-seronegative. What was sequenced was PBMCs. CDR3 region: CAISASTSSYNSPLHF. The CDR3 DNA reads as TGTGCCATCAGTGCCTCTACTAGCTCCTATAATTCACCCCTCCACTTT.